This TCR beta chain stems from a study of blood T cells in healthy people across ages. CDR1 and CDR2 (germline): DFQATT, SNEGSKA (reference sequence). This CDR3 region has 13 residues. V was shortened by 5 bases and J by 4 bases, with 14 bases between the two germline ends. Together with a sample-barcoded 5' primer, a J-beta primer mix was included in a second PCR lasting about 6 to 11 cycles. Each sample provided no less than 3 million CDR3-containing paired-end reads. TCRdb redid the calling of the 5' RACE reads with MiXCR, one entry per CDR3 protein. The table records about a million distinct CDR3 sequences, about 48% of them present only once. This clonotype was counted between two and nine times.

This TCR was sampled from a man aged 25-45 years in good health. The gene calls are TRBV20-1 and TRBJ2-5; D is possibly TRBD2 (6 bases). The sample comprised blood. The CDR3 spells CSAGWSGSETQYF. In DNA, the CDR3 is TGCAGTGCTGGATGGAGCGGGTCAGAGACCCAGTACTTC.